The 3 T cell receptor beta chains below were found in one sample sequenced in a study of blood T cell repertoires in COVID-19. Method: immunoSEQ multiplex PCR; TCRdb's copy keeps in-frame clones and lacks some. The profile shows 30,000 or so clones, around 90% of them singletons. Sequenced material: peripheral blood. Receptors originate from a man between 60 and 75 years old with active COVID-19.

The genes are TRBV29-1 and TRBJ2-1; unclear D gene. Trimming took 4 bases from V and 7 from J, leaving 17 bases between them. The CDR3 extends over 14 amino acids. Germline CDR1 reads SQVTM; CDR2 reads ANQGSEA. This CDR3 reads CSVVAIADGNEQFF. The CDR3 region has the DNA TGCAGCGTTGTGGCCATCGCGGATGGAAATGAGCAGTTCTTC.

CDR3 in amino acids: CATSRDRVGSGANVLTF. The CDR3 DNA reads TGTGCCACCAGCAGAGATCGGGTCGGCTCTGGGGCCAACGTCCTGACTTTC. The chain links TRBV15 to TRBJ2-6; the D is unclear. This CDR3 is built from 17 residues. Trimming cost V 0 bases and J 0 bases, with 9 bases left between them. From germline, CDR1 is LNHNV and CDR2 YYDKDF (reference sequence).

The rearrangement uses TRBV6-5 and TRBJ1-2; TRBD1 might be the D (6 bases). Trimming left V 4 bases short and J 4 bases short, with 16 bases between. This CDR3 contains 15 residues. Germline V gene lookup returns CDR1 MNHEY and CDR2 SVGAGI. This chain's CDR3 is CASSWGPGQTYGYTF. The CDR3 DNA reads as TGTGCCAGCAGTTGGGGGCCCGGACAGACCTATGGCTACACCTTC.